This TCR beta chain was observed in a study of T cell repertoires in cytomegalovirus infection. Whole-study context: Newly reported HLA-C-restricted and thoroughly characterized HLA-B-restricted CMV epitopes were employed. Both CMV infection and a matching HLA type were indicated by public TCR beta signatures.

Turning to this clonotype: Its antigen remains unknown.

V lost 2 bases, J lost 0 bases, and 8 bases lay in between. The length of the CDR3 is 16 residues. Germline assignment: CDR1 MNHNS and CDR2 SASEGT. TCRdb re-analysed the reads in MiXCR, keeping a single row per CDR3 protein. The table includes tens of thousands of distinct CDR3 sequences, 20% detected once. The study's findings and limits: CMV-specific TCR beta clonotypes restricted by HLA-C were the ones dominating the ex vivo response. Cumulative public TCR beta family frequency identified carriers of CMV plus the relevant HLA.

This rearrangement joins TRBV6-1 to TRBJ2-6; the D is unclear. Here the sequenced sample was CD8+ T cells from cultured PBMCs, taken from culture after CMV antigen stimulation. The receptor comes from a human donor in good health (CMV status not recorded). Some clones in this sample may be carry-over from other donors' samples. DNA for the CDR3: TGTGCCAGCAGTGAATCTCCGGACTCTGGGGCCAACGTCCTGACTTTC. This codes for CASSESPDSGANVLTF.